A selection of T cell receptor beta chains follows, all from one sample in a study of cytomegalovirus exposure and HLA in healthy donors. Sequencing used immunoSEQ multiplex PCR; TCRdb keeps in-frame clones, though not all of them. The data hold 75,000 to 90,000 clones, with more than 70% observed a single time. The sequencing sample was made of PBMCs. These receptors originate from a man between 60 and 75 years old in good health and CMV-seronegative. Both conserved end residues are part of each CDR3. The order of the fields is CDR3 protein, CDR3 DNA, J gene, D gene, clone size, V gene. The D gene is left open where the match is weak. Expanded clones are given a class, and other clones once, few, many or no size at all.

CASSQDGSGGADTQYF TGCGCCAGCAGCCAAGATGGAAGCGGGGGGGCGGATACGCAGTATTTT TRBJ2-3 TRBD2 NA TRBV4-1
CSSSLGAVRMALQFF TGTTCCAGCAGCTTAGGGGCAGTTCGAATGGCCCTCCAGTTCTTC TRBJ2-1 NA NA TRBV7-9
CASSSERGGGGYEQYF TGCGCCAGCAGCTCCGAAAGAGGGGGGGGCGGCTACGAGCAGTACTTC TRBJ2-7 NA NA TRBV5-1
CASGGSGFNEQFF TGTGCCAGCGGGGGTAGCGGGTTTAATGAGCAGTTCTTC TRBJ2-1 TRBD2 NA TRBV9
CSVEDRGRGGFGYTF TGCAGCGTTGAAGATCGGGGGCGGGGGGGTTTTGGCTACACCTTC TRBJ1-2 NA once TRBV29-1
CASSRAMGAYEQYF TGTGCCAGCAGCAGAGCCATGGGCGCCTACGAGCAGTACTTC TRBJ2-7 NA NA TRBV7-9
CASNPDSTYEQYF TGTGCCAGCAACCCAGACAGCACCTACGAGCAGTACTTC TRBJ2-7 NA once TRBV2
CASSALQGRGYTF TGTGCCAGCAGCGCCTTACAGGGCCGCGGCTACACCTTC TRBJ1-2 NA NA TRBV9
CASSRTGKNNEQFF TGTGCCAGCAGTCGGACAGGGAAAAACAATGAGCAGTTCTTC TRBJ2-1 TRBD1 once TRBV25-1
CASSQDLAGGRVYNNEQFF TGCGCCAGCAGCCAAGATCTGGCGGGGGGGCGGGTGTACAACAATGAGCAGTTCTTC TRBJ2-1 TRBD2 NA TRBV4-1
CAISEGGGLINEQFF TGTGCCATCAGTGAAGGGGGGGGGCTTATTAATGAGCAGTTCTTC TRBJ2-1 NA NA TRBV10-3
CASSEWGQGAYEQYF TGTGCCAGCAGTGAATGGGGACAGGGAGCCTACGAGCAGTACTTC TRBJ2-7 TRBD1 NA TRBV6-1
CASSMTGDGSPLHF TGTGCCAGCAGTATGACAGGGGACGGCTCACCCCTCCACTTT TRBJ1-6 TRBD1 NA TRBV28
CASSLWGQGDTQYF TGTGCCAGCAGCTTGTGGGGGCAGGGAGATACGCAGTATTTT TRBJ2-3 NA few TRBV11-3
CASGRDRGTEAFF TGTGCTAGTGGTCGGGACAGGGGCACTGAAGCTTTCTTT TRBJ1-1 TRBD1 NA TRBV12-5
CASSARTSGGVNTGELFF TGTGCCAGCAGCGCCCGGACTAGCGGGGGGGTGAACACCGGGGAGCTGTTTTTT TRBJ2-2 TRBD2 NA TRBV7-7
CASSLEAMNTEAFF TGCGCCAGCAGCTTGGAAGCAATGAACACTGAAGCTTTCTTT TRBJ1-1 NA NA TRBV5-1
CASREEVHTF TGTGCCAGCAGAGAGGAGGTCCACACCTTC TRBJ1-2 NA NA TRBV6-5
CASSYLKRTSPNEQYF TGTGCCAGCAGTTACCTAAAAAGGACTAGCCCCAACGAGCAGTACTTC TRBJ2-7 TRBD2 NA TRBV6-5
CASSPGTGGDNEQFF TGTGCCAGCAGCCCCGGGACAGGGGGAGACAATGAGCAGTTCTTC TRBJ2-1 TRBD1 NA TRBV11-3
CASSLWGTGDLYGYTF TGTGCCAGCAGCTTGTGGGGGACAGGAGACCTCTATGGCTACACCTTC TRBJ1-2 TRBD1 NA TRBV5-6
CASSPMPRGNNSPPHF TGTGCCAGCTCACCAATGCCCCGGGGGAATAATTCACCCCCCCACTTT TRBJ1-6 NA NA TRBV18
CASSSGTGVSEKLFF TGTGCCAGCAGCTCGGGGACAGGTGTGAGTGAAAAACTGTTTTTT TRBJ1-4 TRBD1 NA TRBV6-5
CSVEVSDSTDTQYF TGCAGCGTTGAGGTTTCAGATAGCACAGATACGCAGTATTTT TRBJ2-3 NA NA TRBV29-1
CAIRGDRGGANVLTF TGTGCCATCAGGGGGGACAGGGGTGGGGCCAACGTCCTGACTTTC TRBJ2-6 TRBD1 NA TRBV10-3
CASSLSGTSGVLSYNEQFF TGCGCCAGCAGCTTGTCCGGGACTAGCGGGGTCCTCTCCTACAATGAGCAGTTCTTC TRBJ2-1 TRBD2 NA TRBV5-1
CAISESRGGSGGNQPQHF TGTGCCATCAGTGAGTCTAGAGGGGGCTCGGGGGGCAATCAGCCCCAGCATTTT TRBJ1-5 TRBD1 NA TRBV10-3
CASSVGTPPSFTEAFF TGTGCCAGCAGCGTAGGGACACCCCCGTCCTTCACTGAAGCTTTCTTT TRBJ1-1 NA NA TRBV9
CASSYAGGAFF TGTGCCAGCAGTTACGCGGGGGGAGCTTTCTTT TRBJ1-1 NA NA TRBV6-6
CAGSGGRIETQYF TGTGCCGGATCGGGGGGAAGGATAGAGACCCAGTACTTC TRBJ2-5 TRBD2 NA TRBV6-1
CASSEPGQPYGYTF TGTGCCAGCAGCGAGCCGGGACAGCCTTATGGCTACACCTTC TRBJ1-2 TRBD1 NA TRBV9
CASSSHRGTEAFF TGTGCCAGCAGCTCACACAGGGGCACTGAAGCTTTCTTT TRBJ1-1 TRBD1 NA TRBV11-2
CASSSTSNIQYF TGTGCCAGCAGCTCTACTAGTAACATTCAGTACTTC TRBJ2-4 NA NA TRBV7-2